Presented here are 16 T cell receptor beta chains from one specimen sequenced in a study of blood T cell repertoires in COVID-19. This table comes from immunoSEQ multiplex PCR, and its TCRdb copy is limited to in-frame clones, with some not included. The sample has approximately 140,000 clones; roughly 90% are singletons. Sample: PBMCs or T cells enriched from blood (not recorded which). Receptors were obtained from a young woman with acute COVID-19.

The chain has TRBV27 and TRBJ2-7, with TRBD2 matching 7 bases. Germline V CDR1 and CDR2: MNHEY, SMNVEV (reference sequence). The CDR3 extends over 16 amino acids. V dropped 2 bases and J dropped 0; count of bases not matched to a gene: 7. The CDR3, as DNA: TGTGCCAGCAGTTTACTAGCTAGCGGACACTCCTACGAGCAGTACTTC. Protein product: CASSLLASGHSYEQYF.

The chain uses TRBV28 and TRBJ2-7, with TRBD2 matching over 8 bases. This CDR3 spans 15 amino acids. With 4 bases clipped from V and 3 bases from J, the junction kept 8 bases outside the gene matches. Germline V gene lookup returns CDR1 MDHEN and CDR2 SYDVKM. The CDR3 DNA reads as TGTGCCAGCAGTTCTCCCGGGACTAGTAGCTACGAGCAGTACTTC. Translated, it gives CASSSPGTSSYEQYF.

The chain combines TRBV9 with TRBJ1-6, with 8 nucleotides matching TRBD1. J gave up 7 bases and V 3 bases, and 9 bases lay outside the gene matches. The CDR3 contains 16 residues. Germline values: CDR1 SGDLS, CDR2 YYNGEE. The CDR3 protein is CASSATGATPNSPLHF. For the CDR3, the DNA is TGTGCCAGCAGCGCGACAGGGGCCACACCAAATTCACCCCTCCACTTT.

The chain recombines TRBV19 with TRBJ1-1, with D possibly being TRBD1 (6 bases). The CDR3 is made up of 12 amino acids. CDR1 and CDR2 (germline): LNHDA, SQIVND (reference sequence). V lost 6 bases and J lost 8, with 13 bases in between. The CDR3 reads CASRTRDREAFF. In nucleotides, the CDR3 is TGTGCCAGTAGAACCCGTGACAGGGAAGCTTTCTTT.

The chain recombines TRBV9 with TRBJ2-7; possibly TRBD2 for D (6 bases). The CDR3 sequence is 13 residues long. The V and J ends lost 4 bases and 6 bases respectively, with 14 bases between them. Germline CDR1 and CDR2: SGDLS and YYNGEE. CDR3 sequence reads: CASSLGTVSEQYF. CDR3 in DNA: TGTGCCAGCAGCCTCGGGACTGTTTCCGAGCAGTACTTC.

The rearrangement joins TRBV28 to TRBJ1-5; D perhaps matches TRBD1 (5 bases). Germline CDR1 reads MDHEN; CDR2 reads SYDVKM. This CDR3 region has 16 residues. The germline V and J ends were trimmed by 2 bases and 6 bases, with 17 bases remaining between them. The CDR3 DNA follows: TGTGCCAGCAGTTTAATAGCAGGGCTGGGGGGTCAGCCCCAGCATTTT. Translating it yields CASSLIAGLGGQPQHF.

This clone was seen only a few times. This chain joins TRBV28 and TRBJ2-5, with D tentatively TRBD2 (6 bases). V was trimmed by 8 bases and J by 5 bases, leaving 15 bases between them. Germline lookup yields CDR1 MDHEN and CDR2 SYDVKM. This CDR3 comprises 13 residues. The CDR3 coding sequence is TGTGCCAGCCATGAGTCAGGGAGGGAGACCCAGTACTTC. Translated, it gives CASHESGRETQYF.

The J gene is TRBJ2-7, the V gene TRBV11-2; the D gene is possibly TRBD2 (6 bases). Germline V CDR1 and CDR2: SGHAT, FQNNGV. The CDR3 length is 14 residues. The ends were cut back, 4 bases at V and 6 bases at J, with 16 bases in the middle. Here the CDR3 reads CASSWGSGNPEQYF. CDR3 bases: TGTGCCAGCAGCTGGGGTAGCGGTAACCCCGAGCAGTACTTC. Filled out from reference TRBV11-2 and TRBJ2-7, the complete variable domain reads EAGVAQSPRYKIIEKRQSVAFWCNPISGHATLYWYQQILGQGPKLLIQFQNNGVVDDSQLPKDRFSAERLKGVDSTLKIQPAKLEDSAVYLCASSWGSGNPEQYFGPGTRLTVT.

The chain is built from TRBV6-2 or TRBV6-3 and TRBJ2-7; TRBD1 aligns across 7 bases. J gave up 3 bases and V 2 bases, and 4 bases lay outside the gene matches. Germline V gives CDR1 MNHEY, CDR2 SVGEGT. The CDR3 runs to 14 residues. CDR3 DNA sequence: TGTGCCAGCAGTTACGTTTGGGACAGCTACGAGCAGTACTTC. It translates to CASSYVWDSYEQYF.

The gene calls are TRBV28 and TRBJ1-5, with D possibly being TRBD1 (6 bases). CDR1 and CDR2 (germline): MDHEN, SYDVKM. The ends were cut back, 7 bases at V and 4 bases at J, with 20 bases in the middle. The CDR3 runs 16 residues. The CDR3 loop reads CASNGEGHGRNQPQHF. DNA for the CDR3: TGTGCCAGCAATGGGGAGGGACACGGAAGGAATCAGCCCCAGCATTTT.

This clone was recorded only once. DNA of the CDR3: TGCAGTGCTAGTAGCCTAGCGTACTACAATGAGCAGTTCTTC. Its translation: CSASSLAYYNEQFF. V and J are TRBV20-1 and TRBJ2-1; D is possibly TRBD2 (6 bases). V lost 3 bases to trimming and J lost 3 bases, with 12 bases between them. The CDR3 runs 14 residues. The germline V gene encodes CDR1 DFQATT and CDR2 SNEGSKA (reference sequence).

V and J are TRBV19 and TRBJ1-5, with 9 bases lining up with TRBD1. The CDR3 contains 18 residues. Losses at the gene ends were 5 bases for V and 0 bases for J; bases not matched to a gene: 11. CDR1 is LNHDA and CDR2 is SQIVND in the germline V gene (reference sequence). The CDR3 sequence is CASSVGQGRGYSNQPQHF. The CDR3 DNA is TGTGCCAGTAGTGTCGGACAGGGGAGGGGGTATAGCAATCAGCCCCAGCATTTT.

V is TRBV19 and J is TRBJ2-1; D may be TRBD2 (6 bases). This CDR3 is 18 amino acids long. Deletions cut 3 bases from V and 6 bases from J, with 24 bases between. Germline V gene data show CDR1 as LNHDA and CDR2 as SQIVND (reference sequence). CDR3: CASSIPSPRAGRPNEQFF. DNA for the CDR3: TGTGCCAGTAGTATTCCCTCCCCTAGGGCGGGGAGGCCCAATGAGCAGTTCTTC.

This chain joins TRBV30 and TRBJ2-7; D is unclear. The V end was cut by 2 bases, the J end by 2 bases, with 13 bases between. The germline gives CDR1 GTSNPN, CDR2 SVGIG (reference sequence). This CDR3 is 14 amino acids long. CDR3 in amino acids: CAWSPLLSPYEQYF. The CDR3 DNA reads TGTGCCTGGAGTCCACTACTATCCCCCTACGAGCAGTACTTC.

V usage is TRBV18 and J usage is TRBJ1-3; no firm D call. This CDR3 is built from 17 residues. V was shortened by 0 bases and J by 3 bases, with 15 bases between the two germline ends. The V gene's germline CDR1 is KGHSH and CDR2 LQKENI. The CDR3 DNA sequence: TGTGCCAGCTCACCACCGATTGGGTCAGAGGGTGGAAACACCATATATTTT. Protein: CASSPPIGSEGGNTIYF.

The genes are TRBV6-2 or TRBV6-3 and TRBJ2-7; D is possibly TRBD2 (6 bases). V lost 0 bases to trimming and J lost 3 bases, with 18 bases between them. CDR1 and CDR2 (germline): MNHEY, SVGEGT. This CDR3 has 17 amino acids. The CDR3 nucleotides are TGTGCCAGCAGTTACTCGGGGGGACGGGACTTAAACTACGAGCAGTACTTC. This codes for CASSYSGGRDLNYEQYF.